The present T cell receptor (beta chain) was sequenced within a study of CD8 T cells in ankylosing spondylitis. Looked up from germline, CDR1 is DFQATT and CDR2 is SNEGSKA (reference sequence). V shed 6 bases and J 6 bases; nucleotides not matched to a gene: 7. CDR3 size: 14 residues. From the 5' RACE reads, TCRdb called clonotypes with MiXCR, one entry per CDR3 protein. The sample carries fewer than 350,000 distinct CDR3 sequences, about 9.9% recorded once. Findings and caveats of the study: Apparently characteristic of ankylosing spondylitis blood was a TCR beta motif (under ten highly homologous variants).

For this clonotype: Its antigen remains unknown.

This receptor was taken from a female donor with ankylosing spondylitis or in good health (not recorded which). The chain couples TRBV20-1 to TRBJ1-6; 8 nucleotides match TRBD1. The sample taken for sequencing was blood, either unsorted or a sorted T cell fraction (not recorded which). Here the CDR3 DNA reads TGCAGTGCAATGACAGGGGTCATTAATTCACCCCTCCACTTT. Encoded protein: CSAMTGVINSPLHF.